The next 25 T cell receptor beta chains were all read from a single sample in a study of T cell responses to AZD1222 COVID-19 vaccine. This table comes from immunoSEQ multiplex PCR, and its TCRdb copy is limited to in-frame clones, with some not included. The profile covers more than 150,000 clones, with about 91% appearing a single time and about 1.5% taken by the ten largest. Sequencing used peripheral blood, obtained 28 days after the second AZD1222 dose. The receptors were gathered from an adult who received the AZD1222 COVID-19 vaccine.

The chain carries TRBV12-3 or TRBV12-4 and TRBJ2-7; possibly TRBD1 for D (5 bases). This CDR3 is 13 amino acids long. V was cut by 4 bases and J by 5 bases, with 12 bases left in between. The CDR3 bases are TGTGCCAGCAGTTCAACAGGTTTTGACGAGCAGTACTTC. Translated, it gives CASSSTGFDEQYF.

The chain joins TRBV5-1 to TRBJ2-7, with D perhaps TRBD1 (7 bases). Germline-derived CDR1 and CDR2 are SGHRS and YFSETQ. This CDR3 region has 15 residues. The ends were cut back, 0 bases at V and 1 base at J, with 11 bases in the middle. CDR3 bases: TGCGCCAGCAGCTTGGGACAGGGACTTTCCTACGAGCAGTACTTC. This encodes CASSLGQGLSYEQYF.

This clone has a single count. This chain uses TRBV3-1 (or the pseudogene TRBV3-2) with TRBJ1-6, with a tentative D call TRBD1 (6 bases). Between the trimmed V and J ends, which lost 3 bases and 11 bases, there was a span of 23 bases. This CDR3 is 17 amino acids long. Germline CDR1 reads LGHDT; CDR2 reads YNNKEL (reference sequence). CDR3: CASSQPGQLGPIPPLHF. In nucleotides, the CDR3 is TGTGCCAGCAGCCAGCCCGGACAGCTAGGGCCGATTCCACCCCTCCACTTT.

This sequence joins TRBV11-3 and TRBJ1-3, with D possibly TRBD1 on 5 matching bases. This CDR3 has 13 residues. Between the trimmed V and J ends, which lost 1 base and 4 bases, there was a span of 5 bases. CDR1 is SGHNT and CDR2 is YENEEA in the germline V gene. The CDR3 DNA is TGTGCCAGCAGCTTAGCAGGGGGAAACACCATATATTTT. Translating gives CASSLAGGNTIYF.

This chain connects TRBV14 to TRBJ1-5; perhaps TRBD1 as D (5 bases). Germline V gene lookup returns CDR1 SGHDN and CDR2 FVKESK. The CDR3 spans 16 residues. Trimming stripped 0 bases from V and 1 base from J, with 10 bases between. CDR3 loop: CASSQDCEGSNQPQHF. CDR3 DNA: TGTGCCAGCAGCCAAGATTGTGAGGGGAGCAATCAGCCCCAGCATTTT.

This chain uses TRBV28 with TRBJ2-7; D may correspond to TRBD1 or TRBD2 (5 bases each). Germline CDR1 is MDHEN and CDR2 is SYDVKM. This CDR3 is built from 16 residues. V lost 3 bases and J lost 2, with 17 bases in between. The CDR3 loop reads CASSFDGAVGTYEQYF. The CDR3, as DNA: TGTGCCAGCAGTTTCGACGGGGCAGTGGGAACCTACGAGCAGTACTTC.

This sequence joins TRBV30 and TRBJ2-7, with 9 bases aligning to TRBD1. The length of the CDR3 is 13 residues. V dropped 2 bases and J dropped 5; count of bases not matched to a gene: 4. Germline V gene lookup returns CDR1 GTSNPN and CDR2 SVGIG (reference sequence). CDR3 DNA sequence: TGTGCCTGGAGTCAGGACAGGGGCCACGAGCAGTACTTC. Translated, it gives CAWSQDRGHEQYF. The entire variable domain, with the rest obtained from reference TRBV30 and TRBJ2-7, is as follows: SQTIHQWPATLVQPVGSPLSLECTVEGTSNPNLYWYRQAAGRGLQLLFYSVGIGQISSEVPQNLSASRPQDRQFILSSKKLLLSDSGFYLCAWSQDRGHEQYFGPGTRLTVT.

The chain recombines TRBV21-1 with TRBJ2-7; TRBD1 is the table's D call and was not checked against the DNA. TRBV21-1 is a pseudogene. This CDR3 contains 14 residues. As DNA, the CDR3 is TGTGCCAGCAGCACCCCGGGACAGGGCTACGAGCAGTACTTC. This codes for CASSTPGQGYEQYF.

The chain combines TRBV6-1 with TRBJ1-2; D call uncertain. CDR1 is MNHNS and CDR2 is SASEGT in the germline V gene. V dropped 1 base and J dropped 3 bases, with 12 bases sitting between them. The CDR3 covers 15 residues. The CDR3 nucleotides read TGTGCCAGCAGTGAAGTTGGCCGGGCGGACTATGGCTACACCTTC. Residues: CASSEVGRADYGYTF.

This chain joins TRBV4-1 and TRBJ2-7, with D tentatively TRBD1 or TRBD2 (6 bases each). In germline, CDR1 is MGHRA, CDR2 YSYEKL. The length of the CDR3 is 15 residues. V shed 4 bases and J shed 2 bases, with 15 bases lying between them. The CDR3 region is CASSPGGGRTYEQYF. In nucleotides, the CDR3 is TGCGCCAGCAGCCCCGGAGGGGGGCGAACCTACGAGCAGTACTTC.

The genes are TRBV30 and TRBJ2-7; 11 bases are shared with TRBD2. CDR1 and CDR2 (germline): GTSNPN, SVGIG (reference sequence). The CDR3 consists of 14 residues. V was pared by 7 bases and J by 5 bases, with 10 bases of the junction left unmatched. The CDR3 protein is CAYNLAGGPDEQYF. For the CDR3, the DNA is TGTGCCTACAATTTAGCGGGGGGGCCGGACGAGCAGTACTTC.

J is TRBJ1-1 and V is TRBV6-5; possibly TRBD1 for D (6 bases). This CDR3 contains 13 residues. V shed 4 bases and J shed 3 bases, with 9 bases lying between them. CDR1 and CDR2 from the germline V gene are MNHEY and SVGAGI. The CDR3 bases are TGTGCCAGCAGTTCCCCAGGGGACACTGAAGCTTTCTTT. Protein: CASSSPGDTEAFF.

V gene TRBV28 combines with J gene TRBJ1-2; D may be TRBD1 (5 bases). CDR1 is MDHEN, CDR2 SYDVKM, per germline. V lost 4 bases and J lost 2, with 20 bases in between. The CDR3 consists of 17 residues. The CDR3 loop is CASSSGDLILSNYGYTF. The CDR3 DNA reads TGTGCCAGCAGTTCCGGGGACCTTATCCTCTCCAACTATGGCTACACCTTC.

The genes are TRBV29-1 and TRBJ2-1, with D possibly being TRBD1 (5 bases). CDR1 SQVTM and CDR2 ANQGSEA come from the germline V gene. V shed 4 bases and J shed 10 bases, with 11 bases lying between them. This CDR3 comprises 11 residues. For the CDR3, the DNA is TGCAGCGTTGCAGCAGGGCCCGAGCAGTTCTTC. This gives the protein CSVAAGPEQFF.

The V gene is TRBV7-2, the J gene TRBJ1-5; tentative D call: TRBD1 (5 bases). Trimming removed 4 bases at V and 2 bases at J, with 15 bases between. This CDR3 has 16 amino acids. CDR1 is SGHTA and CDR2 is FQGNSA in the germline V gene. The CDR3 DNA is TGTGCCAGCAGCTCGATTGGGGGGAGAGGCAATCAGCCCCAGCATTTT. Protein product: CASSSIGGRGNQPQHF. The complete variable domain, with remaining parts taken from reference TRBV7-2 and TRBJ1-5, reads GAGVSQSPSNKVTEKGKDVELRCDPISGHTALYWYRQSLGQGLEFLIYFQGNSAPDKSGLPSDRFSAERTGGSVSTLTIQRTQQEDSAVYLCASSSIGGRGNQPQHFGDGTRLSIL.

The CDR3 protein is CASSQQSGAGRSTDTQYF. The CDR3 bases are TGTGCCAGCAGCCAACAGAGCGGTGCGGGGAGGAGCACAGATACGCAGTATTTT. The chain uses TRBV3-1 (or the pseudogene TRBV3-2) and TRBJ2-3, with D perhaps matching TRBD2 (6 bases). Between the trimmed V and J ends, which lost 2 bases and 0 bases, there was a span of 18 bases. Germline-derived CDR1 and CDR2 are LGHDT and YNNKEL (reference sequence). This CDR3 spans 18 amino acids.

The chain combines TRBV19 with TRBJ2-2, with TRBD1 matching 7 bases. Germline V gives CDR1 LNHDA, CDR2 SQIVND (reference sequence). V dropped 5 bases and J dropped 4; count of bases not matched to a gene: 4. The CDR3 contains 14 residues. The CDR3: CASSPGTVTGELFF. The DNA of the CDR3 is TGTGCCAGTAGTCCAGGGACAGTCACCGGGGAGCTGTTTTTT.

The chain is built from TRBV13 and TRBJ2-1, with 12 bases matching TRBD2. Germline lookup yields CDR1 PRHDT and CDR2 FYEKMQ (reference sequence). The CDR3 runs 18 residues. The ends lost 0 bases at V and 0 bases at J; junction bases unmatched: 3. CDR3 sequence: CASSLGLAGGNSYNEQFF. As DNA, the CDR3 is TGTGCCAGCAGCTTAGGACTAGCGGGAGGTAACTCCTACAATGAGCAGTTCTTC.

V usage is TRBV5-8 and J usage is TRBJ2-1; no reliable D call. Germline V gives CDR1 SGHTS, CDR2 YDEGEE. The CDR3 contains 14 residues. V was shortened by 2 bases and J by 10 bases, with 16 bases between the two germline ends. The CDR3: CASSFLSRASEQFF. As DNA, the CDR3 is TGTGCCAGCAGCTTCTTGAGCCGAGCGTCGGAGCAGTTCTTC.

CDR3 in amino acids: CASSQSPQFPSYEQYF. In DNA, the CDR3 is TGTGCCAGCAGCCAAAGTCCCCAGTTCCCCTCCTACGAGCAGTACTTC. V gene TRBV4-2 combines with J gene TRBJ2-7; D unclear. Trimming stripped 2 bases from V and 0 bases from J, with 14 bases between. The V gene's germline CDR1 is LGHNA and CDR2 YNFKEQ. CDR3 size: 16 residues.

V usage is TRBV28 and J usage is TRBJ1-4; tentatively, D is TRBD1 (6 bases). V lost 5 bases, J lost 8 bases, and 18 bases lay in between. The length of the CDR3 is 15 residues. CDR1 is MDHEN and CDR2 is SYDVKM in the germline V gene. CDR3 coding DNA: TGTGCCAGCAGTCTAGGGGGGGGATTGTCCGAAAAACTGTTTTTT. This translates into CASSLGGGLSEKLFF.

The gene calls are TRBV5-5 and TRBJ2-7, with D tentatively TRBD1 or TRBD2 (5 bases each). This CDR3 region has 14 residues. Trimming took 2 bases from V and 3 from J, leaving 12 bases between them. CDR1 is SGHKS and CDR2 is YYEKEE in the germline V gene (reference sequence). This CDR3 is CASSLRQGVYEQYF. CDR3 in DNA: TGTGCCAGCAGCTTACGGCAGGGAGTCTACGAGCAGTACTTC.

This chain uses TRBV24-1 with TRBJ2-1; 8 bases align to TRBD1. J gave up 5 bases and V 4 bases, and 9 bases lay outside the gene matches. Germline CDR1 reads KGHDR; CDR2 reads SFDVKD. The CDR3 has 16 amino acids. The CDR3 bases are TGTGCCACCAGTGACCCCGGGACAGGCTCTCACAATGAGCAGTTCTTC. Its translation is CATSDPGTGSHNEQFF.

This sequence joins TRBV19 and TRBJ2-7; possibly TRBD2 for D (6 bases). The V end lost 9 bases, the J end lost 7 bases, and 25 bases lay between the germline ends. This CDR3 is built from 15 residues. The germline CDR1 and CDR2 sequences are LNHDA and SQIVND (reference sequence). The CDR3 loop is CASKQTGTAPFEQYF. DNA of the CDR3: TGTGCCAGCAAACAAACCGGGACTGCCCCTTTTGAGCAGTACTTC.

The table lists this clone with a count of one. CDR3 coding DNA: TGTGCCAGCAGACCGGCGGGGGTGGGCTACGAGCAGTACTTC. It codes for CASRPAGVGYEQYF. The chain is built from TRBV7-2 and TRBJ2-7, with 7 positions matching TRBD2. Germline V gene sequence: CDR1 SGHTA, CDR2 FQGNSA. The CDR3 spans 14 residues. Trimming took 6 bases from V and 3 from J; bases not matched to a gene: 8.